These 25 T cell receptor beta chains were all obtained from the same sample, sequenced in a study of T cells in Graves' hyperthyroidism and ophthalmopathy. Researchers took RNA transcripts and amplified the TCR beta CDR3 regions from them. First-round RT-PCR of the TCR CDR3 relied on the HTBI primer set. TCRdb recomputed calls from the multiplex PCR reads with MiXCR, one row per CDR3 protein. The sample records about 420,000 distinct CDR3 sequences, roughly 13% being singletons. The sample consisted of blood. The receptors were sampled from a woman aged 18-29 years with Graves' hyperthyroidism.

The V call is TRBV10-3, the J call TRBJ2-2, with 11 bases that match TRBD2. The CDR3 spans 17 residues. The germline CDR1 and CDR2 sequences are ENHRY and SYGVKD. After removal of 7 bases from V and 4 bases from J, the junction contained 11 bases not matched to a gene. This CDR3 is CAITPSLAGGSTGELFF. The CDR3, as DNA: TGTGCCATCACCCCTTCCCTAGCGGGGGGAAGCACCGGGGAGCTGTTTTTT.

The table lists this clonotype with a few counts. V gene TRBV5-1 combines with J gene TRBJ1-1; D gene uncertain. The germline gives CDR1 SGHRS, CDR2 YFSETQ. The V end was cut by 5 bases, the J end by 2 bases, with 13 bases between. The CDR3 has 14 residues. The CDR3 loop reads CASSPTPRNTEAFF. CDR3 nucleotides: TGCGCCAGCAGTCCGACACCTAGAAACACTGAAGCTTTCTTT.

This clonotype came up many times. V is TRBV4-3 and J is TRBJ2-1; D is perhaps TRBD2 (6 bases). This CDR3 has 15 amino acids. Per germline, CDR1 LGHNA and CDR2 YSLEER. V was clipped by 4 bases and J by 2 bases, with 12 bases between them. CDR3 residues: CASSPGGKTYNEQFF. CDR3 sequence (DNA): TGCGCCAGCAGCCCTGGGGGGAAGACCTACAATGAGCAGTTCTTC.

Of note for this clonotype: A much larger clone is a single base away; this may be a read error. The chain's CDR3 is CASSSGATDTQCF. The CDR3 DNA reads TGTGCCAGCTCTAGCGGAGCCACAGATACGCAGTGTTTT. The chain recombines TRBV6-2 or TRBV6-3 with TRBJ2-3; the match to TRBD2 covers 7 bases. This CDR3 contains 13 residues. From germline, CDR1 is MNHEY and CDR2 SVGEGT.

This clonotype was recorded at least ten times. V and J are TRBV11-1 and TRBJ2-7; no clear D gene. The CDR3 sequence is 12 residues long. Germline V lookup: CDR1 SGHAT, CDR2 FQDESV (reference sequence). Trimming left V 4 bases short and J 9 bases short, with 13 bases between. CDR3 in amino acids: CASSSSVTLQYF. DNA of the CDR3: TGTGCCAGCAGCTCATCGGTTACTTTGCAGTACTTC.

The sample holds many counts of this clonotype. The chain couples TRBV5-1 to TRBJ2-5, with 10 bases aligning to TRBD1. V was clipped by 3 bases and J by 1 base; unmatched bases: 3. CDR3 size: 15 residues. Per germline, CDR1 SGHRS and CDR2 YFSETQ. The CDR3 sequence is CASSSGTGAQETQYF. Here the CDR3 DNA reads TGCGCCAGCAGCTCCGGGACAGGGGCCCAAGAGACCCAGTACTTC.

V usage is TRBV5-1 and J usage is TRBJ2-1, with 8 bases lining up with TRBD1. The V gene end was trimmed by 4 bases and the J gene end by 7 bases; junction bases not matched to a gene: 10. The germline V gene has CDR1 SGHRS and CDR2 YFSETQ. The CDR3 is 15 residues long. Written as DNA, the CDR3 is TGCGCCAGCAGCCTGGACCAGGGGGCACGGAATGAGCAGTTCTTC. Amino acid sequence: CASSLDQGARNEQFF.

A note on this clonotype: An end of the junction differs from the germline gene, which may be a read error. The CDR3 sequence: CASSLSRYNGQFF. Written as DNA, the CDR3 is TGTGCCAGCAGCTTATCTAGGTACAATGGGCAGTTCTTC. The gene calls are TRBV7-2 and TRBJ2-1, with D unclear. The CDR3 is made up of 13 amino acids. CDR1 is SGHTA, CDR2 FQGNSA, per germline. Together with reference TRBV7-2 and TRBJ2-1, the CDR3 gives the full variable domain: GAGVSQSPSNKVTEKGKDVELRCDPISGHTALYWYRQSLGQGLEFLIYFQGNSAPDKSGLPSDRFSAERTGGSVSTLTIQRTQQEDSAVYLCASSLSRYNGQFFGPGTRLTVL.

About this clonotype: A much larger clone is a single base away; this may be a read error. The chain couples TRBV12-3 or TRBV12-4 to TRBJ1-2, with a weak D call TRBD1 (6 bases). V was shortened by 7 bases and J by 7 bases, with 16 bases between the two germline ends. CDR3 length equals 13 residues. Here the CDR3 DNA reads TGTGCCAGCACCGACGGGGGGGCTGGTGGCTACACCTTC. Translated: CASTDGGAGGYTF.

In the case of this clonotype: A much larger clone sits a single nucleotide away, making a read error possible. The V gene is TRBV28, the J gene TRBJ2-7, with TRBD2 identical over 7 bases. Germline V CDR1 and CDR2: MDHEN, SYDVKM. The CDR3 spans 12 residues. Germline trimming cut 5 bases from V and 5 bases from J; bases unmatched to any gene: 3. The CDR3 here is CASSALANEQYF. The CDR3 bases are TGTGCCAGCAGTGCACTAGCGAACGAGCAGTACTTC.

The sample holds many counts of this clonotype. The chain employs TRBV12-3 or TRBV12-4 and TRBJ2-7; perhaps D is TRBD1 or TRBD2 (5 bases each). The CDR3 has 16 residues. Trimming cost V 2 bases and J 5 bases, with 19 bases left between them. DNA of the CDR3: TGTGCCAGCAGTTTACTAACCGGGACCATTCCCCACGAGCAGTACTTC. This sequence encodes CASSLLTGTIPHEQYF.

This clonotype was detected many times. The chain carries TRBV6-6 and TRBJ2-7, with 9 bases aligning to TRBD1. V was pared by 2 bases and J by 3 bases, with 5 bases of the junction left unmatched. Germline lookup yields CDR1 MNHNY and CDR2 SVGAGI (reference sequence). This CDR3 contains 15 residues. The CDR3 DNA follows: TGTGCCAGCAGTTACGGGGGGACAGGGTTCTACGAGCAGTACTTC. This gives the protein CASSYGGTGFYEQYF.

This clonotype was seen repeatedly, ten times or more. The rearrangement links TRBV20-1 to TRBJ2-7; 8 nucleotides align to TRBD2. The junction had 12 bases not matched to a gene; V was cut back by 6 bases and J by 2 bases. From germline, CDR1 is DFQATT and CDR2 SNEGSKA (reference sequence). This CDR3 contains 15 residues. CDR3 amino acids: CSAPAHSGGPYEQYF. The CDR3 nucleotides are TGCAGTGCCCCAGCGCATTCGGGAGGGCCCTACGAGCAGTACTTC.

At least ten counts were recorded for this clonotype. The junction departs from the called germline gene at one end, perhaps through a read error. The rearrangement joins TRBV7-7 to TRBJ2-7, with D perhaps matching TRBD1 (5 bases). This CDR3 contains 14 residues. Germline CDR1 reads SSHAT; CDR2 reads FNYEAQ (reference sequence). The CDR3 region is CASSLGVWPYEQYF. The DNA for the CDR3 is TGTGCTAGCAGCTTAGGGGTGTGGCCCTACGAGCAGTACTTC. Full variable domain (missing parts from reference TRBV7-7 and TRBJ2-7): GAGVSQSPRYKVTKRGQDVTLRCDPISSHATLYWYQQALGQGPEFLTYFNYEAQPDKSGLPSDRFSAERPEGSISTLTIQRTEQRDSAMYRCASSLGVWPYEQYFGPGTRLTVT.

This clonotype was found many times. The CDR3 nucleotides are TGCGCCAGCAGAGACACAGTTGCAACTAATGAAAAACTGTTTTTT. Translation: CASRDTVATNEKLFF. The chain recombines TRBV5-1 with TRBJ1-4; D call uncertain. The CDR3 extends over 15 amino acids. V gave up 5 bases and J gave up 0 bases, with 11 bases separating them. The germline CDR1 and CDR2 sequences are SGHRS and YFSETQ.

This chain uses TRBV6-5 with TRBJ1-1; D is undetermined. The CDR3 contains 12 residues. Between the trimmed V and J ends, which lost 1 base and 5 bases, there was a span of 5 bases. The germline V gene encodes CDR1 MNHEY and CDR2 SVGAGI. The CDR3: CASSYLGTEAFF. CDR3 DNA: TGTGCCAGCAGTTACTTAGGAACTGAAGCTTTCTTT.

Ten or more counts support this clonotype. The chain joins TRBV5-6 to TRBJ2-7; D remains ambiguous. Germline CDR1 reads SGHDT; CDR2 reads YYEEEE. Trimming removed 4 bases at V and 3 bases at J, with 20 bases between. The CDR3 is 16 residues long. As DNA, the CDR3 is TGTGCCAGCAGCCACCCACCCACCCGCAAAATCTACGAGCAGTACTTC. Translating it yields CASSHPPTRKIYEQYF.

This clonotype was observed many times. The V call is TRBV5-4, the J call TRBJ2-3; possible D gene TRBD2, 6 bases. CDR1 and CDR2 (germline): SGHNT, YYREEE (reference sequence). This CDR3 has 15 amino acids. V shed 4 bases and J shed 0 bases, with 12 bases lying between them. The CDR3 coding sequence is TGTGCCAGCAGCCGTCTAGCGTCTAGCACAGATACGCAGTATTTT. Its translation: CASSRLASSTDTQYF.

This clonotype was recorded many times. The rearrangement joins TRBV24-1 to TRBJ1-1; 7 positions match TRBD1. The V gene end was trimmed by 0 bases and the J gene end by 1 base; junction bases not matched to a gene: 4. CDR3 length equals 16 residues. Germline CDR1 and CDR2: KGHDR and SFDVKD. The DNA of the CDR3 is TGTGCCACCAGTGATTTGAAGGGGGCGCGGAACACTGAAGCTTTCTTT. As protein: CATSDLKGARNTEAFF.

This clonotype was seen many times. The J gene is TRBJ2-7, the V gene TRBV6-1; unclear D gene. The germline gives CDR1 MNHNS, CDR2 SASEGT. The V and J ends lost 3 bases and 0 bases respectively, with 12 bases between them. This CDR3 contains 15 residues. The CDR3, as DNA: TGTGCCAGCAGTGATGAAAGTGTCAGCTCCTACGAGCAGTACTTC. Translated, it gives CASSDESVSSYEQYF.

V and J are TRBV4-3 and TRBJ1-1; D uncertain. This CDR3 comprises 15 residues. Germline lookup yields CDR1 LGHNA and CDR2 YSLEER. Trimming took 3 bases from V and 5 from J, leaving 16 bases between them. This chain's CDR3 is CASSQAAAVGTEAFF. The DNA for the CDR3 is TGCGCCAGCAGCCAGGCCGCGGCGGTGGGGACTGAAGCTTTCTTT.

The chain recombines TRBV20-1 with TRBJ2-1; TRBD1 might be the D (5 bases). V was clipped by 4 bases and J by 9 bases, with 22 bases between them. This CDR3 spans 15 amino acids. The germline CDR1 and CDR2 sequences are DFQATT and SNEGSKA (reference sequence). As DNA, the CDR3 is TGCAGTGCTATTTCTCCTGGGCGGTTAAGGGGTGAGCAGTTCTTC. Amino acids: CSAISPGRLRGEQFF.

As regards this clonotype: A much larger clone differs from this one at a single base, so this may be a read error. The chain is built from TRBV7-2 and TRBJ1-3, with D possibly TRBD1 on 6 matching bases. Between the trimmed V and J ends, which lost 1 base and 2 bases, there was a span of 9 bases. Germline CDR1 and CDR2: SGHTA and FQGNSA. The CDR3 has 15 residues. CDR3 region: CASSLDWGPGNTIYF. DNA for the CDR3: TGTGCCAGCAGCTTAGATTGGGGGCCTGGAAACACCATATATTTT.

The genes are TRBV25-1 and TRBJ2-1, with TRBD2 identical over 11 bases. From germline, CDR1 is MGHDK and CDR2 SYGVNS. The junction had 17 bases not matched to a gene; V was cut back by 10 bases and J by 0 bases. CDR3 length equals 19 residues. The CDR3 region is CANINIAGGWDSSYNEQFF. For the CDR3, the DNA is TGTGCCAACATAAATATAGCGGGAGGGTGGGATAGCTCCTACAATGAGCAGTTCTTC. The variable domain in full, with the rest retrieved from reference TRBV25-1 and TRBJ2-1, is EADIYQTPRYLVIGTGKKITLECSQTMGHDKMYWYQQDPGMELHLIHYSYGVNSTEKGDLSSESTVSRIRTEHFPLTLESARPSHTSQYLCANINIAGGWDSSYNEQFFGPGTRLTVL.

This chain links TRBV7-6 with TRBJ2-1; 11 positions match TRBD2. Germline assignment: CDR1 SGHVS and CDR2 FNYEAQ. J lost 5 bases, V lost 5 bases, and 5 bases had no gene match. The CDR3 covers 15 residues. The CDR3 nucleotides read TGTGCCAGCAGCGCCGAACTAGCGGGAGACAATGAGCAGTTCTTC. Protein sequence: CASSAELAGDNEQFF.